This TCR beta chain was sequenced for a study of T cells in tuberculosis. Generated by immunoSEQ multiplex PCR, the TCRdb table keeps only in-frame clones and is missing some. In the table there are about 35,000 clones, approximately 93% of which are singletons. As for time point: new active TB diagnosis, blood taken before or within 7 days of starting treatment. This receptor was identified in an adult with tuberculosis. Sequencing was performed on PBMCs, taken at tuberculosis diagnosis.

CDR3 DNA sequence: TGTGCCAGCAGCTTGGCCTGGGGCGGGGGGGTGCTAGATACGCAGTATTTT. Its translation is CASSLAWGGGVLDTQYF. The chain is built from TRBV5-6 and TRBJ2-3; 9 nucleotides align to TRBD2. The length of the CDR3 is 17 residues. Germline trimming cut 0 bases from V and 5 bases from J; bases unmatched to any gene: 10. Germline V gives CDR1 SGHDT, CDR2 YYEEEE.